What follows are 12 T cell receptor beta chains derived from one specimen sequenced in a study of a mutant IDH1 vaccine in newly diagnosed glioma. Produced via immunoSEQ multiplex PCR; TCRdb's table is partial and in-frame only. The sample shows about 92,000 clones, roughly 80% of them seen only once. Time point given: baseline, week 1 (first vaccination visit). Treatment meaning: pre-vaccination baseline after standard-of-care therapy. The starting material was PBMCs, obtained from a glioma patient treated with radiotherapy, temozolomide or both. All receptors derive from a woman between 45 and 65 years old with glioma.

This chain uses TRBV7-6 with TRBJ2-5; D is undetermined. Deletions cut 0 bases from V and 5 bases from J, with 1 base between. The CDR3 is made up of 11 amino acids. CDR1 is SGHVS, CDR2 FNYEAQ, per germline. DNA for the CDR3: TGTGCCAGCAGCTTAGCCGAGACCCAGTACTTC. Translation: CASSLAETQYF.

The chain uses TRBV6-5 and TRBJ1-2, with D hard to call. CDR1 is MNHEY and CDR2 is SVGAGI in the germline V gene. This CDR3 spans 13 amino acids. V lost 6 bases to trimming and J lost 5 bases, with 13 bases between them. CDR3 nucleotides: TGTGCCAGCAGCCTGACGCCTGAATATGGCTACACCTTC. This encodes CASSLTPEYGYTF.

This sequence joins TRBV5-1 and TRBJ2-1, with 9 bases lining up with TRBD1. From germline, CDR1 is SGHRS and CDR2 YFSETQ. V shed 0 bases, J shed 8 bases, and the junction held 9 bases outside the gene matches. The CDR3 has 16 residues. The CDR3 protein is CASSLEGQGFEDEQFF. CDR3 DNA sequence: TGCGCCAGCAGCTTGGAGGGACAGGGATTTGAGGATGAGCAGTTCTTC.

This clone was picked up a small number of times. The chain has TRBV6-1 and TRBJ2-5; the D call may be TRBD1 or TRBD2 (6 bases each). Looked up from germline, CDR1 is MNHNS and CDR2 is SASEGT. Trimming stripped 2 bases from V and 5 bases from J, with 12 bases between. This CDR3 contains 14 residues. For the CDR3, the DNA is TGTGCCAGCAGTGAAAGGGGGGACTTCGAGACCCAGTACTTC. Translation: CASSERGDFETQYF.

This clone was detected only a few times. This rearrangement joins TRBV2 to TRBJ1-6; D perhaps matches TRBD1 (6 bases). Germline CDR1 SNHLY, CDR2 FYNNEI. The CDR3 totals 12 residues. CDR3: CGGQGSYSPLHF. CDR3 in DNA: TGTGGGGGGCAGGGAAGTTATTCACCCCTCCACTTT.

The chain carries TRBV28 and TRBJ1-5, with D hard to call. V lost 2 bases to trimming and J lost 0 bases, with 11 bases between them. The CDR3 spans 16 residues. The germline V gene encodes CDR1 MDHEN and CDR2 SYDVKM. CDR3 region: CASSLMSGYSNQPQHF. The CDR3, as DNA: TGTGCCAGCAGTTTAATGTCGGGTTATAGCAATCAGCCCCAGCATTTT.

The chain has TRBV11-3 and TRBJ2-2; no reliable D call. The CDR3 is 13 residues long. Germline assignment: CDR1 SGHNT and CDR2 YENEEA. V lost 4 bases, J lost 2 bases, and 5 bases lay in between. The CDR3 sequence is CASSSENTGELFF. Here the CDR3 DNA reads TGTGCCAGCAGCTCCGAAAACACCGGGGAGCTGTTTTTT.

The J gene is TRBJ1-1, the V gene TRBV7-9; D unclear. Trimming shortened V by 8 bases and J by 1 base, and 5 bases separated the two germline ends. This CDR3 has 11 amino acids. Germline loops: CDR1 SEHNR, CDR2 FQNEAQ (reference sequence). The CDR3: CASQKNTEAFF. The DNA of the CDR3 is TGTGCCAGCCAGAAGAACACTGAAGCTTTCTTT.

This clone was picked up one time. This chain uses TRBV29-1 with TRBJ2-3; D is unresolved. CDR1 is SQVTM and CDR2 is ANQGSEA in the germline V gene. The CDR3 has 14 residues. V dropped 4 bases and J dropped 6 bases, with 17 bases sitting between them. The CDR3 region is CSVGFPAGSDTQYF. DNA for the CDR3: TGCAGCGTTGGTTTTCCCGCAGGTTCCGATACGCAGTATTTT.

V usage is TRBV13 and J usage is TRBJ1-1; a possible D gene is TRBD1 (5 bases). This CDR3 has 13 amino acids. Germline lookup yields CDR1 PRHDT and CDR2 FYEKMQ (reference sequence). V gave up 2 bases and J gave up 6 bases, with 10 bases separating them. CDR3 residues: CASSLQGSPEAFF. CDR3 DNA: TGTGCCAGCAGCTTACAGGGTAGCCCTGAAGCTTTCTTT.

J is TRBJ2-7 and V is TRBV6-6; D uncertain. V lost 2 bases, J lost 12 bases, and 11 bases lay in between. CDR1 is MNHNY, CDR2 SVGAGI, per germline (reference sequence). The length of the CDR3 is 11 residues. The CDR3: CASSYKGRWYF. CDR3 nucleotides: TGTGCCAGCAGTTACAAAGGGCGTTGGTACTTC.

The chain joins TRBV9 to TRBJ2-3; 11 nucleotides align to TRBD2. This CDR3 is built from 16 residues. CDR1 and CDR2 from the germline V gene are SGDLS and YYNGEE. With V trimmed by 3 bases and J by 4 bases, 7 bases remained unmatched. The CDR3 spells CASSAFSGGAPDTQYF. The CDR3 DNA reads TGTGCCAGCAGCGCCTTTAGCGGGGGGGCCCCAGATACGCAGTATTTT.